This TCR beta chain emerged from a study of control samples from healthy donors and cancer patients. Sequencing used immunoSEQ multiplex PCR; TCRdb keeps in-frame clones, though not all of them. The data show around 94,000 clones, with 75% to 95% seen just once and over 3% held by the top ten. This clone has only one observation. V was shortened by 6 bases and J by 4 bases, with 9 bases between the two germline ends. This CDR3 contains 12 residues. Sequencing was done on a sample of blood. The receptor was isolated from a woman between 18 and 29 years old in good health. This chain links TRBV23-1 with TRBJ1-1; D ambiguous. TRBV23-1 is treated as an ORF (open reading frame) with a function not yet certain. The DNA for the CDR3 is TGCGCCAGCAGGAAAGACTGCACTGAAGCTTTCTTT. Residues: CASRKDCTEAFF.